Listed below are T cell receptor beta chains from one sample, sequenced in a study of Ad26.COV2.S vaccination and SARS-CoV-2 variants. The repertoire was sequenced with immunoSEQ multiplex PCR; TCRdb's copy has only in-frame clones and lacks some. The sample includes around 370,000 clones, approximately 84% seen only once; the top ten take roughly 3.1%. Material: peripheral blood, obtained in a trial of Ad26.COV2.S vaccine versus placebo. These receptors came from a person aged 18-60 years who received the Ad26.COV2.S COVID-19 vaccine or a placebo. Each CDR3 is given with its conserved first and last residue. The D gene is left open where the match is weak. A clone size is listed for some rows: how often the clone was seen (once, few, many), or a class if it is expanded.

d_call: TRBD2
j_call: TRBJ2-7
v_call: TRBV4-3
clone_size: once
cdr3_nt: TGCGCCAGCAGCCAAGATTCCAGCGGGAATACCTACGAGCAGTACTTC
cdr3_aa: CASSQDSSGNTYEQYF

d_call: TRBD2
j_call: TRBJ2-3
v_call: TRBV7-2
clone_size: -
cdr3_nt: TGTGCCAGCAGCTTAGTGGGAGTAGCGGGGGTCTCAGATACGCAGTATTTT
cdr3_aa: CASSLVGVAGVSDTQYF

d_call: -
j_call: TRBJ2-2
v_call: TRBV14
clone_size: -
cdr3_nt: TGTGCCAGCAGCCCCCGCGAGAATTGGTACACCGGGGAGCTGTTTTTT
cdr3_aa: CASSPRENWYTGELFF

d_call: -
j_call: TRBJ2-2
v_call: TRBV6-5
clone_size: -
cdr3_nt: TGTGCCAGCCGGGAGACGAACACCGGGGAGCTGTTTTTT
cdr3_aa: CASRETNTGELFF

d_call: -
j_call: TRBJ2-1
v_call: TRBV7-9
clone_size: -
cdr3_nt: TGTGCCAGCACCTTACTAGGGAATGAGCAGTTCTTC
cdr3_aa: CASTLLGNEQFF

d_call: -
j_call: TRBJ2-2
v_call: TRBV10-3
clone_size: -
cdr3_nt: TGTGCCACGAGAGGCCTGAACACCGGGGAGCTGTTTTTT
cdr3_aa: CATRGLNTGELFF

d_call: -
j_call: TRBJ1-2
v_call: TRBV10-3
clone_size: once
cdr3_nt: TGTGCCATCAGTGAGTCGGAACGGCGAGAGGGCTACACCTTC
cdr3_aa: CAISESERREGYTF

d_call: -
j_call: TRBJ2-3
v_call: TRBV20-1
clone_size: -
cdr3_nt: TGCAGTGCTAGTATCGGCAGGTCCACGGATACGCAGTATTTT
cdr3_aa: CSASIGRSTDTQYF

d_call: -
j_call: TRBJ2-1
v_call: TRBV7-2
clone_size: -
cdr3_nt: TGTGCCAGCAGCCCCCAGGGGTCCTACAATGAGCAGTTCTTC
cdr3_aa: CASSPQGSYNEQFF

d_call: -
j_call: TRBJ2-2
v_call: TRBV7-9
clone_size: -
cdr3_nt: TGTGCCAGCAGCCTAAACTCCGGGACCAGAAGCGGGGAGCTGTTTTTT
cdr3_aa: CASSLNSGTRSGELFF

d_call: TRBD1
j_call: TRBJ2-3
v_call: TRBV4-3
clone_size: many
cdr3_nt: TGCGCCAGCAGCCAGGCTCGGGACAGTTTCACAGATACGCAGTATTTT
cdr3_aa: CASSQARDSFTDTQYF

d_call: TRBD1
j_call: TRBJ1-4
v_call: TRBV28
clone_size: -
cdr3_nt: TGTGCCAGCACCGCGTTAGGGACAGGGGGGGAAAAACTGTTTTTT
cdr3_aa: CASTALGTGGEKLFF

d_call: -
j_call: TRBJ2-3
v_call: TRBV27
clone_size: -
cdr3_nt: TGTGCCAGTCCCAATCAGGTCGGTGGGGCAGATACGCAGTATTTT
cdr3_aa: CASPNQVGGADTQYF

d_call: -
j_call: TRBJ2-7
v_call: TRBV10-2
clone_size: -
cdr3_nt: TGCGCCAGCAGGACCGTCGGTCCAGAGCAGTACTTC
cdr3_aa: CASRTVGPEQYF

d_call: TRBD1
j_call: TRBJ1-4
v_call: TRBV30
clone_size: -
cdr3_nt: TGTGCCGCCGCAGGGGGCTTAGGGGAAAAACTGTTTTTT
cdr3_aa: CAAAGGLGEKLFF

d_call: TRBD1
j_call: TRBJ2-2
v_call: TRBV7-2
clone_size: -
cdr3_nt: TGTGCCAGCAGCCCCGACCGGGACAGGGTTAACACCGGGGAGCTGTTTTTT
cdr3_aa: CASSPDRDRVNTGELFF

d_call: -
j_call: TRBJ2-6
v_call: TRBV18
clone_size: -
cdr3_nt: TGTGCCAGCTCACCACGCATGGCCCTAACCTCTGGGGCCAACGTCCTGACTTTC
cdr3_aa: CASSPRMALTSGANVLTF

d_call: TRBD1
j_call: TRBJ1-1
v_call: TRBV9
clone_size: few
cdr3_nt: TGTGCCAGCAGCCCCGGGACAGAGAACACTGAAGCTTTCTTT
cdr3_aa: CASSPGTENTEAFF

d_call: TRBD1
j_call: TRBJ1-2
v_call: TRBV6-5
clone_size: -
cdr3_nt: TGTGCCAGCAGTTCACCACAGGGGCGGCATGGCTACACCTTC
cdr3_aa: CASSSPQGRHGYTF

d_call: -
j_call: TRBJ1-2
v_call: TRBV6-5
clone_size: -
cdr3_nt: TGTGCCAGCAGTCCGATGGACAGACCTTATGGCTACACCTTC
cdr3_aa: CASSPMDRPYGYTF

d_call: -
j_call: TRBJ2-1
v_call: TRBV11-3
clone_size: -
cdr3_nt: TGTGCCAGCAGCTCAAGCGGTGAGCAGTTCTTC
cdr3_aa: CASSSSGEQFF

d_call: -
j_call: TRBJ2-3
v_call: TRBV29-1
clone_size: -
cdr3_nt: TGCAGCTCTGGCTGGGGGATCCGGGACCACACAGATACGCAGTATTTT
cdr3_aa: CSSGWGIRDHTDTQYF

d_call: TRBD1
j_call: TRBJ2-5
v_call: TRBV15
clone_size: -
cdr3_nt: TGTGCCACCAGCAGGGGACAGGGGGTACAAGAGACCCAGTACTTC
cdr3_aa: CATSRGQGVQETQYF

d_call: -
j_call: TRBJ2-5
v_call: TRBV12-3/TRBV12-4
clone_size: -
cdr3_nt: TGTGCCAGCGGGGAGATTGCCCCGACCCAGTACTTC
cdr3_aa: CASGEIAPTQYF

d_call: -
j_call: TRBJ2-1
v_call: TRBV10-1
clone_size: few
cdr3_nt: TGCGCCAGCAGCTCCAACAATGAGCAGTTCTTC
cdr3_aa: CASSSNNEQFF

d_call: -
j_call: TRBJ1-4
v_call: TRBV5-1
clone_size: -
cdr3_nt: TGCGCCAGCAGCTTGGCCTTAGGAGGAAGTAATGAAAAACTGTTTTTT
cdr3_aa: CASSLALGGSNEKLFF

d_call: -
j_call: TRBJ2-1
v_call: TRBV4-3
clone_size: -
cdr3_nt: TGCGCCAGCAGCCAAGACGGCCAGGGTCTCAATGAGCAGTTCTTC
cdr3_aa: CASSQDGQGLNEQFF

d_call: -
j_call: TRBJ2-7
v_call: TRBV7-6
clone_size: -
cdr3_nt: TGTGCCAGCAGCTGGGACGACAGAAACTACGAGCAGTACTTC
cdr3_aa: CASSWDDRNYEQYF

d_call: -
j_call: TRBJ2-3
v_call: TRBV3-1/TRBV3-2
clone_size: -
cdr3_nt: TGTGCCAGCAGCCATACAGGGGATACGCAGTATTTT
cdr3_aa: CASSHTGDTQYF

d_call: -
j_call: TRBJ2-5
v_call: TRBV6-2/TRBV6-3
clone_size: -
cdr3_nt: TGTGCCAGCAGTTCCCGGGACTCGCACCAAGAGACCCAGTACTTC
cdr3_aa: CASSSRDSHQETQYF

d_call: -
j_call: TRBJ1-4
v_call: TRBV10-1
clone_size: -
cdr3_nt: TGCGCCAGCAGTAGGGGGGAAGGGGCGGGTAATGAAAAACTGTTTTTT
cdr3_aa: CASSRGEGAGNEKLFF

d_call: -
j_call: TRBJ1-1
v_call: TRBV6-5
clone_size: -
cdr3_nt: TGTGCCAGCAGTATTACACTTGGGAACACTGAAGCTTTCTTT
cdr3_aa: CASSITLGNTEAFF

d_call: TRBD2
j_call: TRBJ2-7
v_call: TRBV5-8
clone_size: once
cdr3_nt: TGTGCCAGCAGCTTGCAAGCGGGGCCCTACGAGCAGTACTTC
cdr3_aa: CASSLQAGPYEQYF

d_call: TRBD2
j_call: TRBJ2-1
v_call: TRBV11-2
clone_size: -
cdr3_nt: TGTGCCAGCAGCTTAGGACTAGCGGGAGGGTGGTATGAGCAGTTCTTC
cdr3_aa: CASSLGLAGGWYEQFF

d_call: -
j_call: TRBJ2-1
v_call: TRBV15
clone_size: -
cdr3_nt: TGTGCCACCAGTAAAAGGCACAGCGGTCTCGGGAACAATGAGCAGTTCTTC
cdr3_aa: CATSKRHSGLGNNEQFF

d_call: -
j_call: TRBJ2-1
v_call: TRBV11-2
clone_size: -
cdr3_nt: TGTGCCAGCAGCTCTTCTTATTACAATGAGCAGTTCTTC
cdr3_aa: CASSSSYYNEQFF

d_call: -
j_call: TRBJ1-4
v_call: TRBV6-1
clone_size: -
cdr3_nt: TGTGCCAGCAGTGTAGGTGGCGCAGGGTCCTCTAATGAAAAACTGTTTTTT
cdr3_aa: CASSVGGAGSSNEKLFF

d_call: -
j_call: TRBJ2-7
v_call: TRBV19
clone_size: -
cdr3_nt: TGTGCCAGTAGCGGACAGCTAACCTCCTACGAGCAGTACTTC
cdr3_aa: CASSGQLTSYEQYF

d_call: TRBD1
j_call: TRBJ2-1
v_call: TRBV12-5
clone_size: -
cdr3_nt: TGTGCTAGTGCCACGCCAGAACCGGGACAGGGGGTCGATGAGCAGTTCTTC
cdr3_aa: CASATPEPGQGVDEQFF

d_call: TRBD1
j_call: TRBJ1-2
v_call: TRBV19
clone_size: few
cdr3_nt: TGTGCCAGTAGTCCCTACTCCGGGACAGGTGGTTCCTATGGCTACACCTTC
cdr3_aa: CASSPYSGTGGSYGYTF

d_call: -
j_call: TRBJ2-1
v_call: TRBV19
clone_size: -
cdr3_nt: TGTGCCAGTAGTATGGGGTCGGGGCCCTCCTACAATGAGCAGTTCTTC
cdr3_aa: CASSMGSGPSYNEQFF

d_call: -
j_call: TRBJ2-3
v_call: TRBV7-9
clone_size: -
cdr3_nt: TGTGCCAGCAGTCCCTTTCGGGGGCGCACAGATACGCAGTATTTT
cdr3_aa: CASSPFRGRTDTQYF

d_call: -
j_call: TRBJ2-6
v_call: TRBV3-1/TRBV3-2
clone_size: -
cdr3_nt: TGTGCCAGCAGCCCCCCAGGTTCTGGGGCCAACGTCCTGACTTTC
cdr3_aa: CASSPPGSGANVLTF

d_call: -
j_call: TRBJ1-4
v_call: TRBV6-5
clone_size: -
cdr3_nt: TGTGCCAGCAGTTTTAATCGACAGCGTGGGGAAAAACTGTTTTTT
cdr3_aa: CASSFNRQRGEKLFF

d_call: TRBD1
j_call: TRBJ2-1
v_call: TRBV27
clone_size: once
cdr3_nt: TGTGCCAGCAGTTCCTGGACAGGGTCCAATGAGCAGTTCTTC
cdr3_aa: CASSSWTGSNEQFF

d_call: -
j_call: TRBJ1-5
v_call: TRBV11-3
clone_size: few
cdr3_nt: TGTGCCAGCAGCCAAGGGAATTGCCCTTATAGCAATCAGCCCCAGCATTTT
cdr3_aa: CASSQGNCPYSNQPQHF

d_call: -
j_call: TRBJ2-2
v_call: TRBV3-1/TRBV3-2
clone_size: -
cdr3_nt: TGTGCCAGCAGCCAAGAAAGCTGGGAAAGAGGGGAGCTGTTTTTT
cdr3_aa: CASSQESWERGELFF

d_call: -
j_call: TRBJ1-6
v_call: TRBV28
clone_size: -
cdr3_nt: TGTGCCAGCAATTGGGGTTTGAGATACTCCTATAATTCACCCCTCCACTTT
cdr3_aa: CASNWGLRYSYNSPLHF

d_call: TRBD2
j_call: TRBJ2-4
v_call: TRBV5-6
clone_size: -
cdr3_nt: TGTGCCAGCAGCTTGGGGACTAGCGGGCAAAACATTCAGTACTTC
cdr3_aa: CASSLGTSGQNIQYF

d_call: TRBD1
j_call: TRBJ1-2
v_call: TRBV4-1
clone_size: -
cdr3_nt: TGCGCCAGCAGCCAAGAAGGGACAGGGGACGCAGTTTACTATGGCTACACCTTC
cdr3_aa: CASSQEGTGDAVYYGYTF

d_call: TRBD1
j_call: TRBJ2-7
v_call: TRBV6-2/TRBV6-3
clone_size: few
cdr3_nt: TGTGCCAGCAGTTACTCGGCGGCGACAGGGGAGCAGTACTTC
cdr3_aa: CASSYSAATGEQYF

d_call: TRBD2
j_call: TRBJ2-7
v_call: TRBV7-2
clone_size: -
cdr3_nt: TGTGCCAGCAGCTTAGCGCGGGGTAGCGGGTACGAGCAGTACTTC
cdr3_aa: CASSLARGSGYEQYF

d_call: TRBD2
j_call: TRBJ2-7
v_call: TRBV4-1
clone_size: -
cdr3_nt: TGCGCCAGCAGCCCAGGACTAGGGACTAGCGGGCGTCGCCCCGGCGAGCAGTACTTC
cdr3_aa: CASSPGLGTSGRRPGEQYF

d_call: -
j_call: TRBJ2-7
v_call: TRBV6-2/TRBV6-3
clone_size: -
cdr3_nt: TGCGCCAGCAGTTACCCGACGGATACCTACGAGCAGTACTTC
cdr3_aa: CASSYPTDTYEQYF

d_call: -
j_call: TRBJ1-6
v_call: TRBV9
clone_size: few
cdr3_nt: TGTGCCAGCAGCGGACAGGTTAATTCACCCCTCCACTTT
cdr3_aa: CASSGQVNSPLHF

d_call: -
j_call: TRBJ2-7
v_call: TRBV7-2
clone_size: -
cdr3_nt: TGTGCCAGCAGCTTAGGTGGCGGCTACTCCTACGAGCAGTACTTC
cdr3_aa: CASSLGGGYSYEQYF

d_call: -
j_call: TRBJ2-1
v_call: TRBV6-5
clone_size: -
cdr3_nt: TGTGCCAGCAGTTATGGTGGTGAGCAGTTCTTC
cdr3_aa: CASSYGGEQFF